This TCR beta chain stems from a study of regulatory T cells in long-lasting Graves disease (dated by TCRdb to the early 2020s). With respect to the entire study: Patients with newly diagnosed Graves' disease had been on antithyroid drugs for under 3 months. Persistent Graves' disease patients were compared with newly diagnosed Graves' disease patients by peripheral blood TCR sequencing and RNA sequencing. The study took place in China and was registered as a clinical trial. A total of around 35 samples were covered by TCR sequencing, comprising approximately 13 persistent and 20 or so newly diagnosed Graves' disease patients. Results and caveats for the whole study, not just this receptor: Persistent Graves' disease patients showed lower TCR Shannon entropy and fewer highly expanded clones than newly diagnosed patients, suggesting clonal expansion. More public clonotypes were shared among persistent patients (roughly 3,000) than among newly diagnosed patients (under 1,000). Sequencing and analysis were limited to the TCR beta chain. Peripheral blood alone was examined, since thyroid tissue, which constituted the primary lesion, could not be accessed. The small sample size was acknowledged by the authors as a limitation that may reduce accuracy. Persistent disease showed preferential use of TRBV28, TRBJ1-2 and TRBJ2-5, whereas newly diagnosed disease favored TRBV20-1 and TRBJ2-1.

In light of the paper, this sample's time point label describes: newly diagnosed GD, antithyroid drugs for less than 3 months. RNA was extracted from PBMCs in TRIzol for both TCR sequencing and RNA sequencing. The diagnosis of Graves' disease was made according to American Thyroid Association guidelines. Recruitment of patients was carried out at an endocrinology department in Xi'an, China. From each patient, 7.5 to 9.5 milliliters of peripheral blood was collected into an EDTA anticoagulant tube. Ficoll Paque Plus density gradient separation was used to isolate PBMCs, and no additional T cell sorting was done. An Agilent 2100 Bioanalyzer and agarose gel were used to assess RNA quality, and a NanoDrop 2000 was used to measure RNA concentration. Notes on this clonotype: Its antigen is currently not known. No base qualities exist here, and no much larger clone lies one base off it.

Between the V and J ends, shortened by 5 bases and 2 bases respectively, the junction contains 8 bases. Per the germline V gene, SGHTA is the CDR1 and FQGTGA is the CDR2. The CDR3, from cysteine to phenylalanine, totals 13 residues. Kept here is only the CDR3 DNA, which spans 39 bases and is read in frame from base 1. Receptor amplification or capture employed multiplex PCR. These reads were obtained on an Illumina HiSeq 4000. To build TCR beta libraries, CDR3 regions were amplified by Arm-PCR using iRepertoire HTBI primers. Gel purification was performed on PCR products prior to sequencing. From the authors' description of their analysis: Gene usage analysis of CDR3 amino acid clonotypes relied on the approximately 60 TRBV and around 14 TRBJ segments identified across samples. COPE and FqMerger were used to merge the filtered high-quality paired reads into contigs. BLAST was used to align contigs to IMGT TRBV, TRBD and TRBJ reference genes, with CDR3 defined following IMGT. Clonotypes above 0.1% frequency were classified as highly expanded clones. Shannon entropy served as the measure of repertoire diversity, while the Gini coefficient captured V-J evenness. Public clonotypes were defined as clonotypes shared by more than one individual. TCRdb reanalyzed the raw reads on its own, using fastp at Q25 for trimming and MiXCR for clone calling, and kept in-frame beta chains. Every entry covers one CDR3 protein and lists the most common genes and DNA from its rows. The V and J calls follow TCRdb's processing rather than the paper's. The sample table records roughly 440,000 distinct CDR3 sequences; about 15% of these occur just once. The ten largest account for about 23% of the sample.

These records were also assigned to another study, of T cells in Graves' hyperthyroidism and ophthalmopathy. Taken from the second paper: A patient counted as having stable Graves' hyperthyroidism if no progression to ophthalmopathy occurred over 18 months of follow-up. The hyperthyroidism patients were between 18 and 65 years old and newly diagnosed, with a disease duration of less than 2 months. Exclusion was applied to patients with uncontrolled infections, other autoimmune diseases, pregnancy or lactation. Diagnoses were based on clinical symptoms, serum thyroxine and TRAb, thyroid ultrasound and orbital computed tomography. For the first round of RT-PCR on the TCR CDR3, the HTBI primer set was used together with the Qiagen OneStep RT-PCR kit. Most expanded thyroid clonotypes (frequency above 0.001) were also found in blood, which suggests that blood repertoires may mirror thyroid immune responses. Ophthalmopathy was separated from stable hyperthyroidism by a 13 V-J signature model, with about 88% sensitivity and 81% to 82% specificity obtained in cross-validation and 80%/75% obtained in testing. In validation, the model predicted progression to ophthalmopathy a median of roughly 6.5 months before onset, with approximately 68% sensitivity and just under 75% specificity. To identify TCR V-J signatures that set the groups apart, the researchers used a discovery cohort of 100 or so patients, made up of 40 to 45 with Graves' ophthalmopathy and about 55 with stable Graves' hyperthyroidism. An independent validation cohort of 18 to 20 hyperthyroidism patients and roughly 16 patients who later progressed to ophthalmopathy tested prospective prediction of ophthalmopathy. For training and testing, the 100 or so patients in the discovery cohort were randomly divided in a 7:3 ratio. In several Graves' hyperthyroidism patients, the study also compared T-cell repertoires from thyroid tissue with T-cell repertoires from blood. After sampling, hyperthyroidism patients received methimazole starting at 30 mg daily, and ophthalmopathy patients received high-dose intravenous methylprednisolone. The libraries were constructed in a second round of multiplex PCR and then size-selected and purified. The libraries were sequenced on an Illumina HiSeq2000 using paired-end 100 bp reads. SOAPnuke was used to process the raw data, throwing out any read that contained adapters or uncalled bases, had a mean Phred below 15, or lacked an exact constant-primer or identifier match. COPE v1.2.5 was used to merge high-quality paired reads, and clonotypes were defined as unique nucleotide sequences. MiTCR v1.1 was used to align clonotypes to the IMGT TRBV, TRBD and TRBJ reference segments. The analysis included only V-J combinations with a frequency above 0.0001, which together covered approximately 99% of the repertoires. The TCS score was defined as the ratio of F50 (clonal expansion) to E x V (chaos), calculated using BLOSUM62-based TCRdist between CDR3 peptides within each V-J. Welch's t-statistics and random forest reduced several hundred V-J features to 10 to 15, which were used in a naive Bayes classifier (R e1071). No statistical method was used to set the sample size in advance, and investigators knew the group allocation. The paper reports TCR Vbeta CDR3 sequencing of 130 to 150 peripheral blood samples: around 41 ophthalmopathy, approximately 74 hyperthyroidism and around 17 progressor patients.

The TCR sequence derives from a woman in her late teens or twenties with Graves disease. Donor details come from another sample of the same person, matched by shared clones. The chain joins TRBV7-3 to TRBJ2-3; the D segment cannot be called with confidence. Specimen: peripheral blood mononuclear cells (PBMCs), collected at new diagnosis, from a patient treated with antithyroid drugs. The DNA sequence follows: TGTGCCAGCAGCCTCATACCCACAGATACGCAGTATTTT. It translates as CASSLIPTDTQYF.